This T cell receptor beta chain derives from a study of T cell repertoires in cytomegalovirus infection. TCRdb reprocessed the reads with MiXCR, giving one entry per CDR3 protein. Of over 450,000 distinct CDR3 sequences in the sample, approximately 10% were seen once. The germline gives CDR1 KGHDR, CDR2 SFDVKD. There are 12 residues in the CDR3. The V and J ends lost 6 bases and 4 bases respectively, with 9 bases between them. Study-wide points: Clonotype analysis showed dominance of the ex vivo response by HLA-C-restricted CMV-specific TCR beta clonotypes. Cumulative public TCR beta family frequency identified carriers of CMV plus the relevant HLA.

This clonotype was counted ten times or more. Its antigen is as yet unknown. The chain couples TRBV24-1 to TRBJ2-7; D gene unclear. Sequences were obtained from PBMCs. The TCR originated in a human donor in good health (CMV status not recorded). Some clones in this sample may be carry-over from other donors' samples. The CDR3: CATSNLGYEQYF. CDR3 DNA: TGTGCCACCAGTAACTTGGGGTACGAGCAGTACTTC.